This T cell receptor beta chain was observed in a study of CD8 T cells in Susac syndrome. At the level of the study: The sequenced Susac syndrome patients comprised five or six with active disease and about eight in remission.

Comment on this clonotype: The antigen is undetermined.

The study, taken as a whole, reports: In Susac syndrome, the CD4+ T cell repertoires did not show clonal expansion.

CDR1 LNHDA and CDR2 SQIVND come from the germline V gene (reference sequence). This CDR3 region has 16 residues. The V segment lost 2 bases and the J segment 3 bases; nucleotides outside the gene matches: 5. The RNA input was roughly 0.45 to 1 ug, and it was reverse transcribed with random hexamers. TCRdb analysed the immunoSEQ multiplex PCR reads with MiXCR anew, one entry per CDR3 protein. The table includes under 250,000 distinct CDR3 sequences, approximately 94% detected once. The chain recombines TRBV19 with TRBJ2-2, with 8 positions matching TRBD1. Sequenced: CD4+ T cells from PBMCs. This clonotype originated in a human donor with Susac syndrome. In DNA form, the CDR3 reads TGTGCCAGTAGTATATCCCCGACAGGGGACACCGGGGAGCTGTTTTTT. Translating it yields CASSISPTGDTGELFF.